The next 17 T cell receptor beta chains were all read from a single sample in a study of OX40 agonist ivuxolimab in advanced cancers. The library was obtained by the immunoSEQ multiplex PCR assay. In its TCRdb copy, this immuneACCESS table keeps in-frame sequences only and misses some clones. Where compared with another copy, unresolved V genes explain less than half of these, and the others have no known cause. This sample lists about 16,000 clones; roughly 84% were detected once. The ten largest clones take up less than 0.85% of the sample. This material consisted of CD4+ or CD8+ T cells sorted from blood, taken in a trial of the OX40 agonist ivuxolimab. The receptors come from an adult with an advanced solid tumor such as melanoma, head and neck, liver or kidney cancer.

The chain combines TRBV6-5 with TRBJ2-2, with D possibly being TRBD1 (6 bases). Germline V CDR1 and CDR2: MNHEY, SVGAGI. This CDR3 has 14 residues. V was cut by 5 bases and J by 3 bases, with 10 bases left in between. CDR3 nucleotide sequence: TGTGCCAGCAGTCCGCAGGGGTACACCGGGGAGCTGTTTTTT. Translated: CASSPQGYTGELFF.

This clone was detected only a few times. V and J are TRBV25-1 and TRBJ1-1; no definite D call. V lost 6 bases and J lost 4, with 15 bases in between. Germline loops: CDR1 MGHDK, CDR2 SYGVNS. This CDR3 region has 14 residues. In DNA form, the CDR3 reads TGTGCCAGCAGCCTTCCCGGGCATGGCACTGAAGCTTTCTTT. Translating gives CASSLPGHGTEAFF.

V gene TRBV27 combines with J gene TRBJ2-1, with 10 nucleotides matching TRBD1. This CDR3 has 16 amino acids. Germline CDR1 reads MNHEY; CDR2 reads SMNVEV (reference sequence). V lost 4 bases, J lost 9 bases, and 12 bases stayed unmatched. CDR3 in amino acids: CASSSTGTGVSSEQFF. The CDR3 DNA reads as TGTGCCAGCAGTTCAACCGGGACAGGGGTGTCAAGTGAGCAGTTCTTC.

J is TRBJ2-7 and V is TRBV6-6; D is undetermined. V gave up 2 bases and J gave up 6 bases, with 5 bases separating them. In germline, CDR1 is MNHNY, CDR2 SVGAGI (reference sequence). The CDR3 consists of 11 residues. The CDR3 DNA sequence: TGTGCCAGCAGTTACCACATCGAGCAGTACTTC. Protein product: CASSYHIEQYF.

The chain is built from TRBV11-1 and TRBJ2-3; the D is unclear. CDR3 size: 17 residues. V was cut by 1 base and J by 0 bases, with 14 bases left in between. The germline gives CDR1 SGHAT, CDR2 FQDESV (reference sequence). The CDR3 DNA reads TGTGCCAGCAGCTTAGGGTGGGCAGGCACTAGCACAGATACGCAGTATTTT. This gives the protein CASSLGWAGTSTDTQYF.

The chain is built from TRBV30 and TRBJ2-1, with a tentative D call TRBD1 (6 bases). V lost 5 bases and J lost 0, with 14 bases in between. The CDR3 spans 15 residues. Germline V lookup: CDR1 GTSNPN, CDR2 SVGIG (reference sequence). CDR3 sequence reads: CAWGGRGSSYNEQFF. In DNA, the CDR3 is TGTGCCTGGGGGGGCCGGGGAAGCTCCTACAATGAGCAGTTCTTC.

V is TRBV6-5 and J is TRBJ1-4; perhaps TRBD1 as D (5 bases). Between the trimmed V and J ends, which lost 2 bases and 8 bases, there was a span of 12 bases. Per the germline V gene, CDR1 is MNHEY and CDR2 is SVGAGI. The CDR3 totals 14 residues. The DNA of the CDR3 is TGTGCCAGCAGTTACGGCCAGGGAAGAGAAAAACTGTTTTTT. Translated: CASSYGQGREKLFF.

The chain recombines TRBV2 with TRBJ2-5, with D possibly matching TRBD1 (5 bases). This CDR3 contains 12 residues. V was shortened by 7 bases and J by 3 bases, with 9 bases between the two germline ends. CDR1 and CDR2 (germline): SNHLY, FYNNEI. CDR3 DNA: TGTGCCAGCAAACAGGATGAAGAGACCCAGTACTTC. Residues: CASKQDEETQYF.

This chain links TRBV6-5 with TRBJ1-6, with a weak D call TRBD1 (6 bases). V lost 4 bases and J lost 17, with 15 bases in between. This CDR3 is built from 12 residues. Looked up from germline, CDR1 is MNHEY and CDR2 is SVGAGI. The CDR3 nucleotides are TGTGCCAGCAGTTCCGGGGGCCCGGGAGTCCACTTT. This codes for CASSSGGPGVHF.

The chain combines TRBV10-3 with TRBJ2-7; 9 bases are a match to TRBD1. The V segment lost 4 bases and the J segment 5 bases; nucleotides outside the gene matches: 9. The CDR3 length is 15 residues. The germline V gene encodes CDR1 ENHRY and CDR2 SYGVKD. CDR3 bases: TGTGCCATCAGTGGAGCCGGGACAGGGATCCACGAGCAGTACTTC. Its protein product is CAISGAGTGIHEQYF.

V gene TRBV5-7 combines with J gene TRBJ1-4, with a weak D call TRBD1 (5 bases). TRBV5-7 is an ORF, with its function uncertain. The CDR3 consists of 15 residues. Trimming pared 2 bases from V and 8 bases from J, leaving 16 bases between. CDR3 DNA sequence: TGTGCCAGCAGCTTCAGACGGATGGGGGGGGAAAAACTGTTTTTT. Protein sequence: CASSFRRMGGEKLFF.

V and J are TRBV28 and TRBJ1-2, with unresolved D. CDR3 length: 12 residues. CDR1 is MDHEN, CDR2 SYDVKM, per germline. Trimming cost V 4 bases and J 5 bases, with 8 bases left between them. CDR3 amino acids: CASSSQTYGYTF. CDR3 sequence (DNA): TGTGCCAGCAGTTCCCAGACATATGGCTACACCTTC.

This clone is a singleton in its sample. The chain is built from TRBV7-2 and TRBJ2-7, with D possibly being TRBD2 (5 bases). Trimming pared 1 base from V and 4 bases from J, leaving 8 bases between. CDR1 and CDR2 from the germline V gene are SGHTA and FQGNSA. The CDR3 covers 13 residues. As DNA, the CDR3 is TGTGCCAGCAGCTTAGAACTAGGGTACGAGCAGTACTTC. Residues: CASSLELGYEQYF.

CDR3 nucleotide sequence: TGTGCCTGGAGTGACGCTCAGCTCTCTGGAAACACCATATATTTT. Its translation is CAWSDAQLSGNTIYF. The V call is TRBV30, the J call TRBJ1-3; no firm D call. The V end was cut by 1 base, the J end by 0 bases, with 10 bases between. The CDR3 totals 15 residues. Germline-derived CDR1 and CDR2 are GTSNPN and SVGIG (reference sequence).

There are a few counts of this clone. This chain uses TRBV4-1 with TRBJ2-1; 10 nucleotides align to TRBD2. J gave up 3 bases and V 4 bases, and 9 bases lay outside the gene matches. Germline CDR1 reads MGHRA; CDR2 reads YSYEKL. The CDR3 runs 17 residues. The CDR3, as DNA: TGCGCCAGCAGCCCCCGAGGGACTAGCGCTGGCTACAATGAGCAGTTCTTC. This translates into CASSPRGTSAGYNEQFF.

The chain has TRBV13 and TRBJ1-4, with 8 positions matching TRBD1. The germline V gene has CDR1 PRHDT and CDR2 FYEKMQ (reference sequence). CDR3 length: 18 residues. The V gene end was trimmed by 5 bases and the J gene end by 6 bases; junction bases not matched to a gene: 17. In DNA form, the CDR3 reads TGTGCCAGCAGCCCATGGGCAGGGGGCGCGGAGGGAGATGAAAAACTGTTTTTT. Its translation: CASSPWAGGAEGDEKLFF.

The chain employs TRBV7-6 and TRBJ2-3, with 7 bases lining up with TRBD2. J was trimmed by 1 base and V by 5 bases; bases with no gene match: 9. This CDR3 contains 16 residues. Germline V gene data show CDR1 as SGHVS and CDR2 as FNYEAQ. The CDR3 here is CASSPTRGSGTDTQYF. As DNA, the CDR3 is TGTGCCAGCAGCCCAACGCGCGGGAGTGGCACAGATACGCAGTATTTT.